This passage covers 26 T cell receptor beta chains from one sample sequenced in a study of control samples from healthy donors and cancer patients. The assay was immunoSEQ multiplex PCR, and TCRdb's table has in-frame clones only and misses some. The sample includes 100,000 or so clones, roughly 94% of them seen just once. The source material was blood. The receptors derive from a woman aged 18 to 35 in good health.

This chain uses TRBV30 with TRBJ2-2; D gene unclear. Deletions cut 1 base from V and 7 bases from J, with 7 bases between. Germline values: CDR1 GTSNPN, CDR2 SVGIG (reference sequence). There are 12 residues in the CDR3. The CDR3 protein is CAWSEPIGELFF. The CDR3, as DNA: TGTGCCTGGAGTGAGCCCATCGGGGAGCTGTTTTTT.

J is TRBJ2-7 and V is TRBV4-1; D is ambiguous. The ends were cut back, 1 base at V and 7 bases at J, with 8 bases in the middle. The CDR3 totals 12 residues. The V gene's germline CDR1 is MGHRA and CDR2 YSYEKL. DNA of the CDR3: TGCGCCAGCAGCCAAGTGTCTGGGGAGCAGTACTTC. It codes for CASSQVSGEQYF.

V gene TRBV9 combines with J gene TRBJ2-2; D gene unclear. CDR3 length: 13 residues. V was clipped by 3 bases and J by 0 bases, with 3 bases between them. Germline CDR1 and CDR2: SGDLS and YYNGEE. In DNA, the CDR3 is TGTGCCAGCAGCGGCGCGAACACCGGGGAGCTGTTTTTT. This gives the protein CASSGANTGELFF.

The chain links TRBV3-1 (or the pseudogene TRBV3-2) to TRBJ2-7, with 12 nucleotides matching TRBD2. The length of the CDR3 is 15 residues. CDR1 is LGHDT and CDR2 is YNNKEL in the germline V gene (reference sequence). V dropped 1 base and J dropped 7; count of bases not matched to a gene: 5. CDR3 region: CASSQAASGRGEQYF. The CDR3 nucleotides read TGTGCCAGCAGCCAAGCCGCTAGCGGGAGGGGGGAGCAGTACTTC.

The rearrangement uses TRBV5-4 and TRBJ2-7; weak D call: TRBD1 (6 bases). Trimming shortened V by 5 bases and J by 0 bases, and 18 bases separated the two germline ends. Germline V gene data show CDR1 as SGHNT and CDR2 as YYREEE (reference sequence). CDR3 length equals 16 residues. The CDR3 sequence is CASSPNRQVSSYEQYF. DNA of the CDR3: TGTGCCAGCAGTCCAAATCGACAGGTCAGCTCCTACGAGCAGTACTTC.

This chain joins TRBV28 and TRBJ1-4; D uncertain. V dropped 5 bases and J dropped 8 bases, with 18 bases sitting between them. The CDR3 covers 15 residues. Germline CDR1 MDHEN, CDR2 SYDVKM. DNA for the CDR3: TGTGCCAGCAGTCCTCCCAAGTCGGGGAGAGAAAAACTGTTTTTT. Protein product: CASSPPKSGREKLFF. Complete variable domain (other parts from reference TRBV28 and TRBJ1-4): DVKVTQSSRYLVKRTGEKVFLECVQDMDHENMFWYRQDPGLGLRLIYFSYDVKMKEKGDIPEGYSVSREKKERFSLILESASTNQTSMYLCASSPPKSGREKLFFGSGTQLSVL.

CDR3 amino acids: CASSVGGTGPNTEAFF. For the CDR3, the DNA is TGTGCCAGCAGCGTAGGGGGGACAGGGCCTAACACTGAAGCTTTCTTT. The chain carries TRBV9 and TRBJ1-1, with TRBD1 identical over 9 bases. Germline V gene sequence: CDR1 SGDLS, CDR2 YYNGEE. The V and J ends lost 0 bases and 2 bases, in that order; junction bases with no gene match: 5. This CDR3 spans 16 amino acids.

The rearrangement joins TRBV28 to TRBJ2-7; D remains unclear. Germline V gene lookup returns CDR1 MDHEN and CDR2 SYDVKM. The CDR3 is made up of 13 amino acids. Trimming took 3 bases from V and 3 from J, leaving 9 bases between them. In DNA, the CDR3 is TGTGCCAGCAGTTTGCTGGGAAACTACGAGCAGTACTTC. Translating it yields CASSLLGNYEQYF.

V usage is TRBV6-2 or TRBV6-3 and J usage is TRBJ2-5, with D possibly TRBD2 on 7 matching bases. CDR1 is MNHEY, CDR2 SVGEGT, per germline. The CDR3 loop spans 13 amino acids. The V end lost 8 bases, the J end lost 7 bases, and 17 bases lay between the germline ends. The chain's CDR3 is CASRRAGAGTQYF. In DNA form, the CDR3 reads TGTGCCAGCCGCCGTGCGGGGGCCGGGACCCAGTACTTC.

Here the CDR3 reads CASSDTVETNIQYF. CDR3 in DNA: TGTGCCAGCAGTGACACAGTTGAGACAAACATTCAGTACTTC. The chain recombines TRBV6-1 with TRBJ2-4; D ambiguous. CDR1 is MNHNS, CDR2 SASEGT, per germline. The V end lost 3 bases, the J end lost 6 bases, and 12 bases lay between the germline ends. This CDR3 spans 14 amino acids.

This chain joins TRBV7-2 and TRBJ1-3; the match to TRBD1 covers 11 bases. Germline V gives CDR1 SGHTA, CDR2 FQGNSA. The CDR3 spans 16 residues. Germline trimming cut 4 bases from V and 4 bases from J; bases unmatched to any gene: 6. CDR3 sequence reads: CASSSGQGALGNTIYF. The CDR3 region has the DNA TGTGCCAGCAGCTCAGGACAGGGGGCGCTGGGAAACACCATATATTTT.

The V call is TRBV25-1, the J call TRBJ2-2; 9 positions match TRBD1. V lost 7 bases, J lost 8 bases, and 8 bases stayed unmatched. Germline lookup yields CDR1 MGHDK and CDR2 SYGVNS. The CDR3 sequence is 14 residues long. As DNA, the CDR3 is TGTGCCAGCAACCAACAGGGGGCGTCTGGGGAGCTGTTTTTT. This encodes CASNQQGASGELFF.

The chain's CDR3 is CASTIAGGLHEQYF. The CDR3 nucleotides read TGTGCCAGCACCATAGCGGGGGGGCTCCACGAGCAGTACTTC. The chain has TRBV11-2 and TRBJ2-7, with 11 bases matching TRBD2. Trimming removed 7 bases from V and 5 bases from J; junction bases left unmatched: 7. The CDR3 contains 14 residues. Germline CDR1 and CDR2: SGHAT and FQNNGV.

This chain's CDR3 is CASSPGTTGEYF. CDR3 coding DNA: TGTGCCAGCAGCCCCGGGACTACGGGGGAGTACTTC. This chain uses TRBV6-1 with TRBJ2-5, with 7 nucleotides matching TRBD2. In germline, CDR1 is MNHNS, CDR2 SASEGT. CDR3 length: 12 residues. After removal of 6 bases from V and 12 bases from J, the junction contained 10 bases not matched to a gene.

This rearrangement joins TRBV9 to TRBJ1-5; D not resolved. The V and J ends lost 0 bases and 4 bases respectively, with 5 bases between them. The CDR3 is 13 residues long. CDR1 and CDR2 (germline): SGDLS, YYNGEE. Here the CDR3 DNA reads TGTGCCAGCAGCGTAGGCAGAAATCAGCCCCAGCATTTT. This translates into CASSVGRNQPQHF. The whole variable domain, filled in from reference TRBV9 and TRBJ1-5, reads DSGVTQTPKHLITATGQRVTLRCSPRSGDLSVYWYQQSLDQGLQFLIQYYNGEERAKGNILERFSAQQFPDLHSELNLSSLELGDSALYFCASSVGRNQPQHFGDGTRLSIL.

The J gene is TRBJ2-1, the V gene TRBV7-9; 9 bases map to TRBD1. Trimming at V came to 5 bases and at J to 3 bases, leaving 5 bases not matched to a gene. CDR1 SEHNR and CDR2 FQNEAQ come from the germline V gene (reference sequence). The CDR3 is made up of 15 amino acids. CDR3 region: CASSVDRGGYNEQFF. The CDR3 DNA sequence: TGTGCCAGCAGCGTCGACAGGGGGGGCTACAATGAGCAGTTCTTC.

The V gene is TRBV6-4, the J gene TRBJ2-5; possibly TRBD1 or TRBD2 for D (5 bases each). Germline CDR1 and CDR2: MRHNA and SNTAGT. The CDR3 covers 13 residues. V lost 2 bases and J 4 bases, leaving 8 bases between the germline ends. CDR3 region: CASSDGDPETQYF. DNA of the CDR3: TGTGCCAGCAGTGACGGGGACCCAGAGACCCAGTACTTC.

The chain links TRBV28 to TRBJ2-1; the D is unclear. Looked up from germline, CDR1 is MDHEN and CDR2 is SYDVKM. Trimming removed 6 bases at V and 6 bases at J, with 15 bases between. CDR3 length: 14 amino acids. The CDR3 DNA is TGTGCCAGCAGGGCGCGCGTGAATGGCAATGAGCAGTTCTTC. Translating gives CASRARVNGNEQFF.

This rearrangement joins TRBV27 to TRBJ2-1, with 7 bases lining up with TRBD1. V shed 7 bases and J 4 bases; nucleotides not matched to a gene: 7. The CDR3 spans 14 residues. From germline, CDR1 is MNHEY and CDR2 SMNVEV (reference sequence). The CDR3 here is CASTPQGVYNEQFF. DNA of the CDR3: TGTGCCAGCACCCCCCAGGGGGTATACAATGAGCAGTTCTTC.

The chain links TRBV25-1 to TRBJ2-5; no clear D gene. Germline V gene lookup returns CDR1 MGHDK and CDR2 SYGVNS. Trimming pared 1 base from V and 5 bases from J, leaving 11 bases between. The CDR3 is 14 residues long. CDR3 in DNA: TGTGCCAGCAGTGAATTTAAGGTGGGCGAGACCCAGTACTTC. It is translated as CASSEFKVGETQYF.

The chain combines TRBV7-5 with TRBJ2-4; the table assigns TRBD1, which was not confirmed against the DNA. TRBV7-5 is deemed a pseudogene. CDR3 length equals 18 residues. The CDR3 bases are TGTGCCAGAAGCTTCCCCCAGGGACAGGGCCTATCCAAAAACATTCAGTACTTC. Translation gives CARSFPQGQGLSKNIQYF.

This clone showed up just once. The chain recombines TRBV4-1 with TRBJ2-2; either TRBD1 or TRBD2 may supply D (6 bases each). V gave up 4 bases and J gave up 2 bases, with 20 bases separating them. There are 18 residues in the CDR3. The V gene's germline CDR1 is MGHRA and CDR2 YSYEKL. CDR3 loop: CASSPPSSGATNTGELFF. DNA for the CDR3: TGCGCCAGCAGCCCACCCTCTTCGGGGGCTACAAACACCGGGGAGCTGTTTTTT.

The DNA of the CDR3 is TGTGCCACTAAGAGGGGGATCGGAAATCAGCCCCAGCATTTT. It is translated as CATKRGIGNQPQHF. The chain combines TRBV28 with TRBJ1-5; a weak D match, TRBD1 (6 bases). CDR3 length: 14 amino acids. CDR1 and CDR2 from the germline V gene are MDHEN and SYDVKM. Trimming stripped 10 bases from V and 4 bases from J, with 17 bases between.

CDR3 in DNA: TGTGCCAGCACCGAGACTAGCGGGAGGGTCAATGAGCAGTTCTTC. It codes for CASTETSGRVNEQFF. The rearrangement links TRBV2 to TRBJ2-1; 14 bases are a match to TRBD2. Germline trimming cut 7 bases from V and 6 bases from J; bases unmatched to any gene: 5. CDR1 SNHLY and CDR2 FYNNEI come from the germline V gene. This CDR3 is 15 amino acids long. Full variable domain (missing parts from reference TRBV2 and TRBJ2-1): EPEVTQTPSHQVTQMGQEVILRCVPISNHLYFYWYRQILGQKVEFLVSFYNNEISEKSEIFDDQFSVERPDGSNFTLKIRSTKLEDSAMYFCASTETSGRVNEQFFGPGTRLTVL.

The rearrangement uses TRBV6-6 and TRBJ2-7; D not certain. CDR1 and CDR2 from the germline V gene are MNHNY and SVGAGI (reference sequence). The CDR3 is 14 amino acids. The ends were cut back, 6 bases at V and 2 bases at J, with 14 bases in the middle. The CDR3 protein is CASRNSGAAYEQYF. The DNA for the CDR3 is TGTGCCAGCAGAAACTCGGGCGCCGCCTACGAGCAGTACTTC.

This clone was observed a few times. This chain uses TRBV7-2 with TRBJ1-5, with D perhaps TRBD1 (6 bases). Germline lookup yields CDR1 SGHTA and CDR2 FQGNSA. This CDR3 has 13 residues. The V end was cut by 5 bases, the J end by 6 bases, with 11 bases between. The CDR3 DNA is TGTGCCAGCAGCCGGAAAGGGGGTCAGCCCCAGCATTTT. Translated: CASSRKGGQPQHF.